Following are 22 T cell receptor beta chains from one sample sequenced in a study of response to subunit inactivated influenza vaccine. TCRdb reanalysed the RT-PCR reads using MiXCR and keeps one entry per CDR3 protein. The data contain 500,000 to 600,000 distinct CDR3 sequences, 7.5% to 8.5% of them singletons. Sequencing used PBMCs from blood, obtained less than 30 months after vaccination. The receptors were sampled from a man aged 45 to 75 who received an inactivated influenza vaccine.

The chain links TRBV29-1 to TRBJ2-5; tentative D call: TRBD1 (6 bases). Germline CDR1 reads SQVTM; CDR2 reads ANQGSEA. This CDR3 is built from 12 residues. V lost 6 bases and J lost 5, with 13 bases in between. The CDR3 sequence is CSVLRGPETQYF. The CDR3, as DNA: TGCAGCGTCCTCAGGGGCCCGGAGACCCAGTACTTC.

This clonotype was seen a handful of times. The CDR3 sequence is CSARVYNEQFF. DNA for the CDR3: TGCAGTGCTAGAGTGTACAATGAGCAGTTCTTC. This chain links TRBV20-1 with TRBJ2-1; D ambiguous. Trimming took off 1 base at V and 4 bases at J, with 2 bases between the two ends. The CDR3 runs 11 residues. Germline CDR1 DFQATT, CDR2 SNEGSKA (reference sequence).

This clonotype was counted ten times or more. The chain recombines TRBV7-9 with TRBJ2-1, with D hard to call. The CDR3 has 15 residues. Trimming took 0 bases from V and 8 from J, leaving 14 bases between them. Germline V gene sequence: CDR1 SEHNR, CDR2 FQNEAQ (reference sequence). CDR3 loop: CASSLALILRDEQFF. CDR3 nucleotides: TGTGCCAGCAGCTTAGCCTTGATCCTTAGGGATGAGCAGTTCTTC.

The V call is TRBV5-6, the J call TRBJ2-1; D might be TRBD1 (5 bases). CDR3 size: 18 residues. CDR1 SGHDT and CDR2 YYEEEE come from the germline V gene. Trimming shortened V by 4 bases and J by 7 bases, and 27 bases separated the two germline ends. The CDR3 nucleotides are TGTGCCAGCAGCCCAGGGTTAGGTGGGGTGGGTTTGTGGAATGAGCAGTTCTTC. Its protein product is CASSPGLGGVGLWNEQFF. The full variable domain, with the rest looked up from reference TRBV5-6 and TRBJ2-1, is DAGVTQSPTHLIKTRGQQVTLRCSPKSGHDTVSWYQQALGQGPQFIFQYYEEEERQRGNFPDRFSGHQFPNYSSELNVNALLLGDSALYLCASSPGLGGVGLWNEQFFGPGTRLTVL.

This clonotype was detected only a few times. The chain recombines TRBV9 with TRBJ2-3, with 12 bases that match TRBD2. V dropped 1 base and J dropped 3; count of bases not matched to a gene: 3. Germline CDR1 and CDR2: SGDLS and YYNGEE. The CDR3 length is 16 residues. The CDR3, as DNA: TGTGCCAGCAGCGTAACTAGCGGGAGGTTAACAGATACGCAGTATTTT. Translated, it gives CASSVTSGRLTDTQYF.

This clonotype was counted a few times. The genes are TRBV7-2 and TRBJ2-3; 14 nucleotides agree with TRBD2. The V and J ends lost 5 bases and 2 bases, in that order; junction bases with no gene match: 6. The CDR3 has 17 residues. From germline, CDR1 is SGHTA and CDR2 FQGNSA. As DNA, the CDR3 is TGTGCCAGCAGCCCAAGGACTAGCGGGAGGCACACAGATACGCAGTATTTT. It specifies CASSPRTSGRHTDTQYF.

This clonotype has at least ten counts. This chain connects TRBV4-2 to TRBJ1-4, with D unresolved. V lost 0 bases and J 5 bases, leaving 10 bases between the germline ends. There are 15 residues in the CDR3. Germline-derived CDR1 and CDR2 are LGHNA and YNFKEQ. The CDR3 bases are TGTGCCAGCAGCCAAGATGGCATTGGCAATGAAAAACTGTTTTTT. Its protein is CASSQDGIGNEKLFF.

This clonotype came up many times. The J gene is TRBJ1-6, the V gene TRBV10-3; the D gene is possibly TRBD1 (5 bases). This CDR3 is 13 amino acids long. The germline CDR1 and CDR2 sequences are ENHRY and SYGVKD. V lost 2 bases and J 10 bases, leaving 9 bases between the germline ends. The DNA of the CDR3 is TGTGCCATCAGTGAGGGTCGGGGGTCACCCCTCCACTTT. It codes for CAISEGRGSPLHF.

This clonotype turned up a few times. This chain uses TRBV20-1 with TRBJ2-1; 13 nucleotides match TRBD2. This CDR3 is built from 16 residues. Per germline, CDR1 DFQATT and CDR2 SNEGSKA (reference sequence). After removal of 5 bases from V and 7 bases from J, the junction contained 11 bases not matched to a gene. The CDR3 DNA reads as TGCAGTGCTCGACTCATTGGACTAGCGGGAGATAATGAGCAGTTCTTC. Translating it yields CSARLIGLAGDNEQFF.

This clonotype was counted between two and nine times. The CDR3 DNA follows: TGTGCCAGCAGCGCCCTGGTCAGCACAGATACGCAGTATTTT. Protein product: CASSALVSTDTQYF. This chain links TRBV28 with TRBJ2-3; unclear D gene. The CDR3 is made up of 14 amino acids. V was clipped by 6 bases and J by 0 bases, with 10 bases between them. The germline CDR1 and CDR2 sequences are MDHEN and SYDVKM.

The table lists this clonotype with many counts. V is TRBV15 and J is TRBJ2-2; TRBD2 matches at 8 bases. With V trimmed by 3 bases and J by 6 bases, 6 bases remained unmatched. CDR1 and CDR2 from the germline V gene are LNHNV and YYDKDF (reference sequence). The CDR3 extends over 15 amino acids. DNA for the CDR3: TGTGCCACCAGCAGGTCGGGAGGGCCATCCGGGGAGCTGTTTTTT. It is translated as CATSRSGGPSGELFF.

This clonotype has more than one count but fewer than ten. V usage is TRBV12-3 or TRBV12-4 and J usage is TRBJ1-1; D might be TRBD1 (5 bases). This CDR3 has 17 residues. Trimming left V 5 bases short and J 4 bases short, with 23 bases between. The CDR3 reads CASSRRGSATGFTEAFF. As DNA, the CDR3 is TGTGCCAGCAGTCGGCGGGGGAGTGCGACGGGGTTCACTGAAGCTTTCTTT.

This clonotype was counted between two and nine times. The chain combines TRBV12-3 or TRBV12-4 with TRBJ1-2, with TRBD1 as a possible D gene (5 bases). The CDR3 is 14 residues long. The germline V and J ends were trimmed by 5 bases and 3 bases, with 13 bases remaining between them. This CDR3 is CASSPDRRDYGYTF. The CDR3 DNA reads TGTGCCAGCAGTCCTGACCGCAGGGACTATGGCTACACCTTC.

This clonotype was counted a few times. In DNA form, the CDR3 reads TGCAGTGCTAGAAAGCGGGGGGAGGGCAATGAGCAGTTCTTC. This gives the protein CSARKRGEGNEQFF. This chain links TRBV20-1 with TRBJ2-1; TRBD2 matches at 9 bases. J lost 6 bases, V lost 2 bases, and 5 bases had no gene match. The germline V gene has CDR1 DFQATT and CDR2 SNEGSKA (reference sequence). This CDR3 spans 14 amino acids.

This clonotype was seen many times. This rearrangement joins TRBV29-1 to TRBJ2-5, with 7 bases identical to TRBD1. V lost 6 bases, J lost 4 bases, and 8 bases stayed unmatched. The CDR3 covers 13 residues. Germline V gene data show CDR1 as SQVTM and CDR2 as ANQGSEA. This CDR3 is CSVRQGSSETQYF. The CDR3 DNA sequence: TGCAGCGTCCGACAGGGAAGCTCAGAGACCCAGTACTTC.

This clonotype was detected only a few times. V gene TRBV20-1 combines with J gene TRBJ1-6; a possible D gene is TRBD1 (5 bases). CDR1 is DFQATT and CDR2 is SNEGSKA in the germline V gene (reference sequence). Deletions cut 1 base from V and 5 bases from J, with 12 bases between. The CDR3 consists of 15 residues. The CDR3 DNA sequence: TGCAGTGCTAGAGGGACACGCTCTAATAATTCACCCCTCCACTTT. This codes for CSARGTRSNNSPLHF.

In its sample, this clonotype was seen a few times. The V call is TRBV20-1, the J call TRBJ2-3; D is undetermined. This CDR3 has 12 amino acids. V dropped 4 bases and J dropped 8 bases, with 13 bases sitting between them. Looked up from germline, CDR1 is DFQATT and CDR2 is SNEGSKA (reference sequence). CDR3 coding DNA: TGCAGTGCTACGGATCACACGGTTACGCAGTATTTT. It yields the protein CSATDHTVTQYF.

The chain couples TRBV7-2 to TRBJ2-4; D remains unclear. The CDR3 is made up of 20 amino acids. The V end was cut by 0 bases, the J end by 0 bases, with 21 bases between. Looked up from germline, CDR1 is SGHTA and CDR2 is FQGNSA. The CDR3 protein is CASSLAPLNTLGIAKNIQYF. Written as DNA, the CDR3 is TGTGCCAGCAGCTTAGCCCCGTTAAATACCTTAGGGATAGCCAAAAACATTCAGTACTTC.

This chain uses TRBV3-1 with TRBJ2-4, with D possibly matching TRBD2 (5 bases). This CDR3 is 16 amino acids long. Germline lookup yields CDR1 LGHDT and CDR2 YNNKEL (reference sequence). V shed 0 bases and J shed 6 bases, with 15 bases lying between them. In DNA form, the CDR3 reads TGTGCCAGCAGCCAAGATCTGGCGGGCGAGGGAAACATTCAGTACTTC. Translating it yields CASSQDLAGEGNIQYF.

This clonotype was detected ten times or more. The chain couples TRBV6-1 to TRBJ1-1, with 9 bases lining up with TRBD1. The V gene end was trimmed by 1 base and the J gene end by 10 bases; junction bases not matched to a gene: 4. The CDR3 extends over 13 amino acids. CDR1 is MNHNS, CDR2 SASEGT, per germline. The chain's CDR3 is CASSEETGGSAFF. CDR3 sequence (DNA): TGTGCCAGCAGTGAAGAGACAGGGGGGTCAGCTTTCTTT.

This clonotype was recorded a few times. The chain links TRBV19 to TRBJ2-2; 7 bases line up with TRBD2. The CDR3 totals 16 residues. Germline loops: CDR1 LNHDA, CDR2 SQIVND (reference sequence). V dropped 5 bases and J dropped 3; count of bases not matched to a gene: 9. The DNA for the CDR3 is TGTGCCAGTAGTGTTACTGCGGGAGCCGACACCGGGGAGCTGTTTTTT. Its protein is CASSVTAGADTGELFF.

On this clonotype: One base away lies a much larger clone, so this may be a sequencing read error. The genes are TRBV9 and TRBJ1-2; D unclear. Trimming took 0 bases from V and 2 from J, leaving 5 bases between them. This CDR3 contains 13 residues. The V gene's germline CDR1 is SGDLS and CDR2 YYNGEE. The CDR3, as DNA: TGTGCCAGCAGCGTAGACGGGAACTATGGCTACACCTTC. Translating it yields CASSVDGNYGYTF.